A selection of T cell receptor beta chains follows, all from one sample in a study of cytomegalovirus exposure and HLA in healthy donors. Profiling relied on immunoSEQ multiplex PCR, and the TCRdb table lists in-frame clones only, not all of them. This table holds tens of thousands of clones, approximately 71% found once. Sequenced sample: PBMCs. The receptors stem from a woman in her forties in good health and CMV-seropositive. The CDR3 runs from the conserved cysteine through the conserved F or W. The D gene is left open where the match is weak. Size tells how often a clone was seen (once, few, many) or the class of an expanded clone, and some rows leave it out.

CDR3 length: 15
J gene: TRBJ1-6
D gene: -
V gene: TRBV10-3
clone size: -
CDR3 DNA: TGTGCCATCAGCAAGAGACAGGTGGAGGATTCACCCCTCCACTTT
CDR3 protein: CAISKRQVEDSPLHF

CDR3 length: 15
J gene: TRBJ2-7
D gene: TRBD2
V gene: TRBV4-3
clone size: few
CDR3 DNA: TGCGCCAGCAGCCAAGAGTCGCGGGGGGGCTACGAGCAGTACTTC
CDR3 protein: CASSQESRGGYEQYF

CDR3 length: 15
J gene: TRBJ1-6
D gene: TRBD1
V gene: TRBV7-9
clone size: -
CDR3 DNA: TGTGCCAGCAGCTTAGAAGGGACAGCTAATTCACCCCTCCACTTT
CDR3 protein: CASSLEGTANSPLHF

CDR3 length: 16
J gene: TRBJ1-2
D gene: TRBD1
V gene: TRBV5-6
clone size: -
CDR3 DNA: TGTGCCAGCAGCGTATTCCTCACAGGGGATAACTATGGCTACACCTTC
CDR3 protein: CASSVFLTGDNYGYTF

CDR3 length: 15
J gene: TRBJ1-3
D gene: -
V gene: TRBV18
clone size: -
CDR3 DNA: TGTGCCAGCTCACCACTCACCTCAGGTGGAAACACCATATATTTT
CDR3 protein: CASSPLTSGGNTIYF

CDR3 length: 12
J gene: TRBJ2-2
D gene: -
V gene: TRBV6-5
clone size: -
CDR3 DNA: TGTGCCAGCAGTTCAGGGGCCGGGGAGCTGTTTTTT
CDR3 protein: CASSSGAGELFF

CDR3 length: 13
J gene: TRBJ1-1
D gene: TRBD1
V gene: TRBV14
clone size: -
CDR3 DNA: TGTGCCAGCAGCCAGGACAGGATGACTGAAGCTTTCTTT
CDR3 protein: CASSQDRMTEAFF

CDR3 length: 14
J gene: TRBJ1-3
D gene: TRBD1
V gene: TRBV11-1
clone size: -
CDR3 DNA: TGTGCCAGCAGCTACGGACAGGGGCGAAACACCATATATTTT
CDR3 protein: CASSYGQGRNTIYF

CDR3 length: 14
J gene: TRBJ1-4
D gene: TRBD1
V gene: TRBV19
clone size: -
CDR3 DNA: TGTGCCAGTAAACCAGGGGGAGCCGAGGAAAAACTGTTTTTT
CDR3 protein: CASKPGGAEEKLFF

CDR3 length: 14
J gene: TRBJ2-3
D gene: -
V gene: TRBV28
clone size: -
CDR3 DNA: TGTGCCAGCAGTTCACCAGGGGGCACAGATACGCAGTATTTT
CDR3 protein: CASSSPGGTDTQYF

CDR3 length: 18
J gene: TRBJ2-1
D gene: TRBD2
V gene: TRBV5-6
clone size: -
CDR3 DNA: TGTGCCAGCAGCTTCCGACTAGCGGGGGTTATCTCCTACAATGAGCAGTTCTTC
CDR3 protein: CASSFRLAGVISYNEQFF

CDR3 length: 13
J gene: TRBJ1-2
D gene: -
V gene: TRBV6-1
clone size: -
CDR3 DNA: TGTGCCAGCAGCAAGGAGATAAACTATGGCTACACCTTC
CDR3 protein: CASSKEINYGYTF

CDR3 length: 15
J gene: TRBJ2-3
D gene: -
V gene: TRBV7-3
clone size: -
CDR3 DNA: TGTGCCAGCAGCTCGACACCAGTTCTGGGGGGTACGCAGTATTTT
CDR3 protein: CASSSTPVLGGTQYF

CDR3 length: 13
J gene: TRBJ1-6
D gene: -
V gene: TRBV11-2
clone size: -
CDR3 DNA: TGTGCCAGCAGCTCTAGCGGGAATTCACCCCTCCACTTT
CDR3 protein: CASSSSGNSPLHF

CDR3 length: 14
J gene: TRBJ1-1
D gene: TRBD1
V gene: TRBV13
clone size: few
CDR3 DNA: TGTGCCAGCAGGGCAGGGGGTGTGAACACTGAAGCTTTCTTT
CDR3 protein: CASRAGGVNTEAFF

CDR3 length: 12
J gene: TRBJ2-1
D gene: -
V gene: TRBV6-1
clone size: few
CDR3 DNA: TGTGCCAGCAGTGAGGGAGGTAATGAGCAGTTCTTC
CDR3 protein: CASSEGGNEQFF